Presented here are 20 T cell receptor beta chains from one specimen sequenced in a study of response to subunit inactivated influenza vaccine. Via MiXCR, TCRdb re-called the RT-PCR reads, giving one row per CDR3 protein. Seen here are more than 450,000 distinct CDR3 sequences, about 11% observed once, and the top ten hold about 10%. This same sample was also taken into another study, of T cells expressing NK-cell markers. As that study records: 5'RACE template switching built TCR beta cDNA with unique molecular identifiers.

The starting material was PBMCs from blood, obtained on the day of vaccination. These receptors came from a man aged 45-65 years who received an inactivated influenza vaccine.

This clonotype turned up a few times. The V gene is TRBV18, the J gene TRBJ2-1; 12 bases agree with TRBD1. Germline trimming cut 2 bases from V and 4 bases from J; bases unmatched to any gene: 15. Per germline, CDR1 KGHSH and CDR2 LQKENI. The CDR3 extends over 20 amino acids. The CDR3 sequence: CASSPTSGTGGEVGYNEQFF. DNA of the CDR3: TGTGCCAGCTCACCAACCTCCGGGACAGGGGGCGAAGTGGGTTACAATGAGCAGTTCTTC. The full variable domain, in which reference TRBV18 and TRBJ2-1 provide the parts outside the CDR3, is NAGVMQNPRHLVRRRGQEARLRCSPMKGHSHVYWYRQLPEEGLKFMVYLQKENIIDESGMPKERFSAEFPKEGPSILRIQQVVRGDSAAYFCASSPTSGTGGEVGYNEQFFGPGTRLTVL.

V gene TRBV20-1 combines with J gene TRBJ2-5; no definite D call. V was shortened by 5 bases and J by 6 bases, with 13 bases between the two germline ends. Per the germline V gene, CDR1 is DFQATT and CDR2 is SNEGSKA (reference sequence). The CDR3 covers 12 residues. CDR3 in DNA: TGCAGTGCTTCTGGTGTTCGGAAGACCCAGTACTTC. Translation: CSASGVRKTQYF.

This clonotype showed up just a few times. This chain uses TRBV5-1 with TRBJ1-2, with D unresolved. The V gene lost 0 bases and the J gene lost 3 bases, with 12 bases spanning the gap. CDR1 and CDR2 (germline): SGHRS, YFSETQ. CDR3 length: 15 residues. CDR3 sequence: CASSLASGLDYGYTF. The CDR3 DNA is TGCGCCAGCAGCTTGGCCTCGGGGTTGGACTATGGCTACACCTTC.

This clonotype was observed many times. The chain uses TRBV29-1 and TRBJ2-3; 7 bases line up with TRBD1. The CDR3 runs 12 residues. Per the germline V gene, CDR1 is SQVTM and CDR2 is ANQGSEA. Germline trimming cut 3 bases from V and 5 bases from J; bases unmatched to any gene: 2. CDR3 bases: TGCAGCGTTGATTACAGGGGAGATACGCAGTATTTT. It translates to CSVDYRGDTQYF.

In this sample, this clonotype turned up a few times. The chain uses TRBV20-1 and TRBJ2-1; no definite D call. The CDR3 covers 12 residues. Germline V gene data show CDR1 as DFQATT and CDR2 as SNEGSKA (reference sequence). Trimming took off 3 bases at V and 6 bases at J, with 9 bases between the two ends. The chain's CDR3 is CSASYSLNEQFF. CDR3 nucleotide sequence: TGCAGTGCTAGTTACAGCCTCAATGAGCAGTTCTTC.

This clonotype was seen a few times. CDR3 sequence (DNA): TGTGCCAGCAGCTTAGTGGGTAATAGCAATCAGCCCCAGCATTTT. Its translation is CASSLVGNSNQPQHF. The rearrangement joins TRBV7-2 to TRBJ1-5; no clear D. The CDR3 sequence is 15 residues long. Germline V CDR1 and CDR2: SGHTA, FQGNSA. Trimming cost V 1 base and J 0 bases, with 7 bases left between them.

This sequence joins TRBV3-1 and TRBJ2-1, with 7 nucleotides matching TRBD2. This CDR3 contains 16 residues. The germline gives CDR1 LGHDT, CDR2 YNNKEL (reference sequence). The trim removed 4 bases at V and 5 bases at J, leaving 11 bases unmatched. DNA for the CDR3: TGTGCCAGCAGCCCTACTGGCGGGGGAGTCGACAATGAGCAGTTCTTC. Protein sequence: CASSPTGGGVDNEQFF.

This clonotype turned up a few times. The genes are TRBV7-2 and TRBJ1-1; D not resolved. The CDR3 covers 14 residues. The ends were cut back, 1 base at V and 4 bases at J, with 10 bases in the middle. The germline V gene has CDR1 SGHTA and CDR2 FQGNSA. CDR3 residues: CASSLVSSATEAFF. In DNA form, the CDR3 reads TGTGCCAGCAGCTTAGTATCATCCGCCACTGAAGCTTTCTTT. The entire variable domain, with the rest obtained from reference TRBV7-2 and TRBJ1-1, is as follows: GAGVSQSPSNKVTEKGKDVELRCDPISGHTALYWYRQSLGQGLEFLIYFQGNSAPDKSGLPSDRFSAERTGGSVSTLTIQRTQQEDSAVYLCASSLVSSATEAFFGQGTRLTVV.

This clonotype was counted ten times or more. The chain combines TRBV4-2 with TRBJ2-2; the D gene is possibly TRBD2 (5 bases). Trimming left V 0 bases short and J 13 bases short, with 15 bases between. CDR3 length: 14 residues. Per germline, CDR1 LGHNA and CDR2 YNFKEQ. CDR3 bases: TGTGCCAGCAGCCAAGATCGGGGTCCGGTAGGGCTGTTTTTT. Translating it yields CASSQDRGPVGLFF.

V usage is TRBV5-1 and J usage is TRBJ1-4; a weak D match, TRBD1 (6 bases). The CDR3 has 16 residues. Germline values: CDR1 SGHRS, CDR2 YFSETQ. Trimming cost V 5 bases and J 0 bases, with 14 bases left between them. CDR3 coding DNA: TGCGCCAGCAGTTACGCAGGGGCGGCAACTAATGAAAAACTGTTTTTT. Protein sequence: CASSYAGAATNEKLFF.

The V and J genes are TRBV28 and TRBJ1-6, with TRBD1 as a possible D gene (5 bases). Germline CDR1 is MDHEN and CDR2 is SYDVKM. Trimming stripped 5 bases from V and 14 bases from J, with 13 bases between. The CDR3 totals 12 residues. CDR3 DNA sequence: TGTGCCAGCAGTGGGGAGCCGACAGCCCTCCACTTT. Protein sequence: CASSGEPTALHF. The full variable domain, its missing parts supplied by reference TRBV28 and TRBJ1-6, is DVKVTQSSRYLVKRTGEKVFLECVQDMDHENMFWYRQDPGLGLRLIYFSYDVKMKEKGDIPEGYSVSREKKERFSLILESASTNQTSMYLCASSGEPTALHFGNGTRLTVT.

This clonotype was observed a handful of times. The V call is TRBV6-1, the J call TRBJ2-5, with D possibly being TRBD1 (7 bases). The CDR3 is 15 residues long. CDR1 is MNHNS, CDR2 SASEGT, per germline. With 7 bases removed from V and 7 bases from J, the gap between germline ends came to 22 bases. CDR3 in amino acids: CASIGGTVKKGTQYF. The CDR3 DNA reads TGTGCCAGCATTGGGGGGACAGTAAAAAAAGGGACCCAGTACTTC.

Only a few counts were recorded for this clonotype. The chain employs TRBV3-1 and TRBJ2-3, with TRBD2 identical over 13 bases. Germline assignment: CDR1 LGHDT and CDR2 YNNKEL (reference sequence). V lost 5 bases and J lost 4; bases outside the gene matches: 9. This CDR3 spans 17 amino acids. In DNA, the CDR3 is TGTGCCAGCAGCGGGCGGACTAGCGGGAGCCGGGCAGATACGCAGTATTTT. Translated: CASSGRTSGSRADTQYF.

This clonotype was recorded a few times. The chain carries TRBV3-1 and TRBJ2-1; tentatively, D is TRBD1 (6 bases). With 4 bases removed from V and 6 bases from J, the gap between germline ends came to 13 bases. This CDR3 comprises 14 residues. From germline, CDR1 is LGHDT and CDR2 YNNKEL (reference sequence). This CDR3 reads CASSRTAWGNEQFF. CDR3 coding DNA: TGTGCCAGCAGCCGGACAGCCTGGGGCAATGAGCAGTTCTTC.

This clonotype was observed at least ten times. The rearrangement joins TRBV5-5 to TRBJ1-1; the D is unclear. The V gene's germline CDR1 is SGHKS and CDR2 YYEKEE (reference sequence). The ends were cut back, 2 bases at V and 4 bases at J, with 15 bases in the middle. This CDR3 comprises 15 residues. The CDR3 DNA reads as TGTGCCAGCAGCTTTGAATCTTTTGTAGGCACTGAAGCTTTCTTT. Encoded protein: CASSFESFVGTEAFF.

This clonotype was counted only a few times. V and J are TRBV7-9 and TRBJ1-1; TRBD1 might be the D (5 bases). V lost 2 bases to trimming and J lost 8 bases, with 12 bases between them. Germline V CDR1 and CDR2: SEHNR, FQNEAQ (reference sequence). CDR3 size: 13 residues. The CDR3 nucleotides read TGTGCCAGCAGCTTAAGGGGATCCCCAGAAGCTTTCTTT. Its protein product is CASSLRGSPEAFF. Full variable domain (missing parts from reference TRBV7-9 and TRBJ1-1): DTGVSQNPRHKITKRGQNVTFRCDPISEHNRLYWYRQTLGQGPEFLTYFQNEAQLEKSRLLSDRFSAERPKGSFSTLEIQRTEQGDSAMYLCASSLRGSPEAFFGQGTRLTVV.

The chain joins TRBV7-8 to TRBJ2-4, with D perhaps TRBD1 (6 bases). Germline loops: CDR1 SGHVS, CDR2 FQNEAQ. V lost 4 bases and J lost 1, with 14 bases in between. The CDR3 runs 16 residues. As DNA, the CDR3 is TGTGCCAGCAGCTCATACAGGGATTCGGCCAAAAACATTCAGTACTTC. This codes for CASSSYRDSAKNIQYF.

The chain carries TRBV5-6 and TRBJ2-7; 8 nucleotides agree with TRBD1. Per germline, CDR1 SGHDT and CDR2 YYEEEE. V shed 4 bases and J 5 bases; nucleotides not matched to a gene: 8. This CDR3 is built from 14 residues. The chain's CDR3 is CASSLAGQGHEQYF. DNA of the CDR3: TGTGCCAGCAGCCTCGCTGGACAGGGCCACGAGCAGTACTTC.

The gene calls are TRBV6-5 and TRBJ2-1; the D is unclear. The CDR3 is 14 amino acids. CDR1 is MNHEY and CDR2 is SVGAGI in the germline V gene. V was shortened by 2 bases and J by 4 bases, with 9 bases between the two germline ends. The CDR3, as DNA: TGTGCCAGCAGTTACAACTCCGCGTACAATGAGCAGTTCTTC. Translated: CASSYNSAYNEQFF.

This clonotype has at least ten counts. V and J are TRBV20-1 and TRBJ2-7; D possibly corresponds to TRBD1 (6 bases). CDR1 and CDR2 from the germline V gene are DFQATT and SNEGSKA (reference sequence). The CDR3 is 13 residues long. V shed 5 bases and J shed 6 bases, with 17 bases lying between them. The CDR3 is CSAPLGRGSEQYF. CDR3 coding DNA: TGCAGTGCTCCACTGGGCAGGGGTAGCGAGCAGTACTTC.